This TCR beta chain was sequenced in a study of Graves' ophthalmopathy and Graves' hyperthyroidism (dated by TCRdb to the late 2010s). With regard to the full study: Peripheral blood was collected at initial diagnosis, prior to any treatment. Following sampling, methimazole starting at 30 mg daily was administered to hyperthyroidism patients, and high-dose intravenous methylprednisolone was administered to ophthalmopathy patients. TCR beta repertoire signatures were used to distinguish Graves' ophthalmopathy from Graves' hyperthyroidism and to predict progression to ophthalmopathy. An independent validation cohort was composed of around 19 hyperthyroidism patients and roughly 16 patients who later progressed from hyperthyroidism to ophthalmopathy. A discovery set of about a hundred patients (roughly 41 ophthalmopathy, just over 55 stable hyperthyroidism) was enrolled to explore V-J signatures distinguishing ophthalmopathy from hyperthyroidism. In total, 120 to 150 blood samples were TCR-sequenced: approximately 42 ophthalmopathy, approximately 75 hyperthyroidism and roughly 17 hyperthyroidism-to-ophthalmopathy patients. T-cell repertoires of thyroid tissue and blood were compared in several hyperthyroidism patients. Study-wide conclusions, independent of this receptor: Among expanded thyroid clonotypes with frequency above 0.001, most also showed up in blood, which suggests that blood repertoires may reflect the thyroid immune response. Sample size was not predetermined statistically, and investigators were not blinded to group allocation. In validation, the model predicted ophthalmopathy progression with 55% to 71% sensitivity and roughly 72% specificity; some 13 predicted patients were CT-confirmed with GO in a median of about 7.1 months. In cross-validation, the 13-signature model distinguished ophthalmopathy from stable hyperthyroidism with just over 85% sensitivity and about 81% specificity, while in the test set the corresponding values were about 80% and 75%.

Ophthalmopathy patients were characterized by moderately to severely active disease, a Clinical Activity Score of at least 3, a NOSPECS grade of at least 4, and a disease duration under 3 months. Patients were excluded if they had other autoimmune diseases, uncontrolled infections, pregnancy or lactation. Clinical symptoms, serum thyroxine, TRAb, thyroid ultrasound and orbital computed tomography were used for diagnosis. Ficoll-Paque density gradient centrifugation was used to isolate PBMCs from under 11 ml of fresh peripheral blood. Total RNA was extracted using Trizol reagent, and RNA quality was checked on an Agilent 2100 Bioanalyzer. For repertoire sequencing, the TCR beta CDR3 regions were amplified from RNA transcripts. HTBI primers and the Qiagen OneStep RT-PCR kit were used in a first-round RT-PCR, which was followed by a second-round multiplex PCR, size selection and purification. Libraries were sequenced on an Illumina HiSeq2000 using paired-end 100 bp reads. The authors' pipeline ran thus. SOAPnuke was used to process the reads, removing any read that contained adapters or uncalled bases, had a mean Phred below 15, or lacked an exact match to the constant primer or identifier. COPE v1.2.5 was used to merge the high-quality paired reads. Unique nucleotide sequences were defined as clonotypes and aligned to IMGT TRB V, D and J references using MiTCR v1.1. Only V-J combinations with frequency above 0.0001 were analysed, covering around 99% of repertoires. For each V-J combination, a TCR clonal expansion and chaos score was defined as F50 clonal expansion divided by the chaos observed in the TCRdist matrix. Welch's t-statistics and random forest were used to reduce features to about a dozen V-J combinations, which were fed into a naive Bayes classifier. The similarity between thyroid and blood repertoires was quantified using the Morisita-Horn index. Using fastp at Q25 and MiXCR, TCRdb reprocessed the public reads and kept productive beta chains. Duplicate CDR3 protein sequences are folded into a single record with the most common DNA and genes. The V and J calls reflect TCRdb's pipeline rather than the authors' work. Recorded for this sample are over 650,000 distinct CDR3 sequences; about two fifths of them occurred a single time. The leading ten clones occupy more than 2.5% of the sample.

Sequences MDHEN (CDR1) and SYDVKM (CDR2) are obtained from the germline V gene. Trimming costs V 2 bases and J 1 base, and their ends lie 5 bases apart. From its cysteine to its phenylalanine, the CDR3 spans 13 amino acids. Only the CDR3 region is kept as DNA, spanning 39 bases read in frame from base 1. This clonotype has more than one count but fewer than ten. This receptor's antigen is unknown. Base quality data are lacking; no much larger clone is found one base away. The rearranged segments are TRBV28 and TRBJ1-1; no D gene is confidently identified. This receptor was obtained from an adult man with Graves' ophthalmopathy. The sample taken for sequencing was peripheral blood. CDR3 sequence: CASSLPRNTEAFF. The bases are TGTGCCAGCAGTTTACCCAGGAACACTGAAGCTTTCTTT.